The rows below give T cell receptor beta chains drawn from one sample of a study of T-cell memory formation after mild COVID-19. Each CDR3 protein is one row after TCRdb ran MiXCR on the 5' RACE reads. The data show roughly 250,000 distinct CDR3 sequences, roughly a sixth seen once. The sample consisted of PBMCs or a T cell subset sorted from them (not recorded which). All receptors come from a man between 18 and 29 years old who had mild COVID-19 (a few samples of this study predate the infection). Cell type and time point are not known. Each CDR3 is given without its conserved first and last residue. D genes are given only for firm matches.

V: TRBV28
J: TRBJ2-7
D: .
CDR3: AISSYEQY

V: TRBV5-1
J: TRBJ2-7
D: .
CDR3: ASSAGDGTYEQY

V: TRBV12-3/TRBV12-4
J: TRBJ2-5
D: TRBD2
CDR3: ASSTLAGVLETQY

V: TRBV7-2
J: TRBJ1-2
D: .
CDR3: ASSLGGEFYGYT

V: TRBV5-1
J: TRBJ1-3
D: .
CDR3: ASRATGSSGNTIY

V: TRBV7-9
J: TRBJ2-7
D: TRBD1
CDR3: ASRPKTGGYEQY

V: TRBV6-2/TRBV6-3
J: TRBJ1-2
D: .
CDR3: ASSYGTIGYT

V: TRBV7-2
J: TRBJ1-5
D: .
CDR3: ASSLAVSYALNQPQH

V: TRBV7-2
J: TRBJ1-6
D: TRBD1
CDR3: ASSNRDRASPLH

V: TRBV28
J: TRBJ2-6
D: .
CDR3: ASSLRTDQVLT

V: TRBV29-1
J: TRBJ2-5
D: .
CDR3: SVPRGEETQY

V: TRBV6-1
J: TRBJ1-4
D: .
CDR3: ASSEGSTNEKLF

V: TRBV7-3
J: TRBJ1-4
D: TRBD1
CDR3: ASSSSGGTNEKLF

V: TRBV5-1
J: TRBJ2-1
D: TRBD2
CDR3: ASSLAQSGGAFQF

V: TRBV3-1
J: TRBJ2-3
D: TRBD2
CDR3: ASSPLGLAPDTQY

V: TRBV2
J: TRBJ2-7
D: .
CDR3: ASSLDPYEQY

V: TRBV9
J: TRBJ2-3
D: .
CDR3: ASTSGGGITDTQY

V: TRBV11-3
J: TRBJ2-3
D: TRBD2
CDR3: ASSSGGPGTDTQY

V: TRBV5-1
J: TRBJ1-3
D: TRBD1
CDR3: ASSPADRANTIY

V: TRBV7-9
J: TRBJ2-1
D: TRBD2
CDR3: ASSLASSGEQF

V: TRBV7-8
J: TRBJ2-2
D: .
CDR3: ASSLPPSGGELF

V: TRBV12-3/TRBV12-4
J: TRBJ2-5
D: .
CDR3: ASSWRSGQETQY